The entry below gives a single T cell receptor beta chain sequence along with its context. The antigen remains unidentified. The data were obtained in a study of graft-versus-host responses after intestinal transplantation. On the study more broadly: For approximately three years after anti-thymocyte globulin induction, all recipients took tacrolimus and steroids. Whole-study results and caveats: Graft-versus-host to host-versus-graft clonal ratios in allografts were high in patients with graft-donor T cell macrochimerism. Ileal or blood samples showed some GvH clones first, and such clones were also found in recipient marrow.

Produced via immunoSEQ multiplex PCR; TCRdb's table is partial and in-frame only. The sample shows over 65,000 clones, less than 95% of them seen only once. The ends were cut back, 4 bases at V and 2 bases at J, with 18 bases in the middle. CDR1 and CDR2 (germline): MGHRA, YSYEKL. The CDR3 contains 16 residues. The material sequenced was unstimulated CD8+ T cells sorted from spleen or lymph node cells, taken before transplant. The receptor was isolated from a human donor who was the organ donor for an intestinal transplant. The rearrangement links TRBV4-1 to TRBJ2-7; tentative D call: TRBD1 (6 bases). CDR3 amino acids: CASSREPGTTTYEQYF. The DNA for the CDR3 is TGCGCCAGCAGCCGAGAGCCCGGGACAACTACCTACGAGCAGTACTTC.